Listed here are 10 T cell receptor beta chains from one sample, sequenced in a study of T-cell memory formation after mild COVID-19. TCRdb re-derived calls from the 5' RACE reads in MiXCR, one entry per CDR3 protein. The table lists 540,000 or so distinct CDR3 sequences, around 21% of them singletons, with about an eighth in the top ten. The sample taken for sequencing was PBMCs or a T cell subset sorted from them (not recorded which). These TCRs come from an adult woman who had mild COVID-19 (a few samples of this study predate the infection). Cell type and time point are not known.

This clonotype turned up a few times. The V and J genes are TRBV7-8 and TRBJ2-7; 7 nucleotides match TRBD1. This CDR3 comprises 12 residues. After removal of 3 bases from V and 6 bases from J, the junction contained 2 bases not matched to a gene. Germline assignment: CDR1 SGHVS and CDR2 FQNEAQ. CDR3 bases: TGTGCCAGCAGCTTCAGGGACAGCGAGCAGTACTTC. Translated, it gives CASSFRDSEQYF.

The gene calls are TRBV3-1 and TRBJ2-3; TRBD2 matches at 9 bases. V trimming: 8 bases; J trimming: 0 bases; junction bases outside the gene matches: 6. CDR1 and CDR2 from the germline V gene are LGHDT and YNNKEL (reference sequence). The CDR3 sequence is 15 residues long. The CDR3 reads CASWGTSGSTDTQYF. CDR3 bases: TGTGCCAGCTGGGGAACTAGCGGGAGCACAGATACGCAGTATTTT.

This clonotype has more than one count but fewer than ten. The rearrangement uses TRBV30 and TRBJ1-1; 10 bases are shared with TRBD1. This CDR3 has 14 residues. Trimming removed 2 bases from V and 6 bases from J; junction bases left unmatched: 6. The germline V gene encodes CDR1 GTSNPN and CDR2 SVGIG (reference sequence). In DNA form, the CDR3 reads TGTGCCTGGAGTCTAGGGACAGGGGCTTCTGAAGCTTTCTTT. Translated, it gives CAWSLGTGASEAFF.

The chain is built from TRBV18 and TRBJ2-1; 7 bases match TRBD1. The V gene's germline CDR1 is KGHSH and CDR2 LQKENI. The CDR3 length is 15 residues. J was trimmed by 6 bases and V by 2 bases; bases with no gene match: 7. The DNA of the CDR3 is TGTGCCAGCTCACCAGTCACAGGGGCGGTCAATGAGCAGTTCTTC. It is translated as CASSPVTGAVNEQFF.

V and J are TRBV6-5 and TRBJ2-3; a weak D match, TRBD2 (6 bases). From germline, CDR1 is MNHEY and CDR2 SVGAGI. This CDR3 region has 14 residues. The germline V and J ends were trimmed by 2 bases and 2 bases, with 8 bases remaining between them. The DNA of the CDR3 is TGTGCCAGCAGTTACGGCGGGAACACAGATACGCAGTATTTT. Encoded protein: CASSYGGNTDTQYF.

This chain joins TRBV24-1 and TRBJ1-2, with D tentatively TRBD1 (5 bases). Germline loops: CDR1 KGHDR, CDR2 SFDVKD. The V and J ends lost 5 bases and 8 bases respectively, with 14 bases between them. The CDR3 sequence is 13 residues long. The CDR3 coding sequence is TGTGCCACCAGTGGTCCAGGGTTCGGAGGCTACACCTTC. Amino acids: CATSGPGFGGYTF.

The V gene is TRBV7-6, the J gene TRBJ2-1; tentative D call: TRBD2 (5 bases). The CDR3 has 15 amino acids. Trimming shortened V by 1 base and J by 5 bases, and 12 bases separated the two germline ends. The germline V gene has CDR1 SGHVS and CDR2 FNYEAQ. This CDR3 reads CASSLVGASNNEQFF. Written as DNA, the CDR3 is TGTGCCAGCAGCTTAGTTGGTGCTAGCAACAATGAGCAGTTCTTC. Supplemented by reference TRBV7-6 and TRBJ2-1, the full variable domain reads GAGVSQSPRYKVTKRGQDVALRCDPISGHVSLYWYRQALGQGPEFLTYFNYEAQQDKSGLPNDRFSAERPEGSISTLTIQRTEQRDSAMYRCASSLVGASNNEQFFGPGTRLTVL.

CDR3 DNA: TGCGCCAGCAGCCGAGTGCCAGGGGATTACGAGCAGTACTTC. It encodes CASSRVPGDYEQYF. V gene TRBV4-1 combines with J gene TRBJ2-7, with D perhaps TRBD1 (6 bases). Germline CDR1 reads MGHRA; CDR2 reads YSYEKL. This CDR3 is built from 14 residues. V lost 4 bases to trimming and J lost 4 bases, with 14 bases between them.

The chain links TRBV29-1 to TRBJ2-5; no reliable D call. Germline CDR1 SQVTM, CDR2 ANQGSEA. This CDR3 is built from 9 residues. The ends were cut back, 7 bases at V and 5 bases at J, with 5 bases in the middle. CDR3 sequence: CSDEETQYF. In DNA form, the CDR3 reads TGCAGCGATGAGGAGACCCAGTACTTC. Filled out from reference TRBV29-1 and TRBJ2-5, the complete variable domain reads SAVISQKPSRDICQRGTSLTIQCQVDSQVTMMFWYRQQPGQSLTLIATANQGSEATYESGFVIDKFPISRPNLTFSTLTVSNMSPEDSSIYLCSDEETQYFGPGTRLLVL.

Points on this clonotype: Compared with germline, one end of the junction differs, possibly owing to a read error. The J gene is TRBJ2-3, the V gene TRBV11-2; D call uncertain. The CDR3 contains 14 residues. Per germline, CDR1 SGHAT and CDR2 FQNNGV. CDR3 DNA: TGTGCCAGCAGCCTAGAACAGATCACAGATACGCAGTATTTT. This sequence encodes CASSLEQITDTQYF.